These 6 T cell receptor beta chains share one sample of origin, sequenced in a study of identical twins. MiXCR, run by TCRdb on the 5' RACE reads, gives a single entry per CDR3 protein. The sample shows about 280,000 distinct CDR3 sequences, more than 6.5% of them seen only once. Another study also made use of these data, one on yellow fever vaccine responses in identical twins.

Specimen: memory (CD45RO+) T cells sorted from blood. The receptors originated from a woman under 30 in good health.

In this sample, this clonotype turned up a few times. The chain combines TRBV12-3 or TRBV12-4 with TRBJ2-1, with D maybe TRBD2 (5 bases). The V end lost 3 bases, the J end lost 9 bases, and 15 bases lay between the germline ends. This CDR3 has 14 amino acids. The CDR3 DNA sequence: TGTGCCAGCAGTTTGAGTAGCCTAGCTCCTGAGCAGTTCTTC. Protein product: CASSLSSLAPEQFF.

This clonotype was observed a handful of times. The chain links TRBV5-1 to TRBJ2-2; 10 nucleotides agree with TRBD2. The ends lost 4 bases at V and 5 bases at J; junction bases unmatched: 8. Per germline, CDR1 SGHRS and CDR2 YFSETQ. The CDR3 loop spans 16 amino acids. The CDR3, as DNA: TGCGCCAGCAGCCAGGGACTAGCGATTAGGACCGGGGAGCTGTTTTTT. Protein sequence: CASSQGLAIRTGELFF.

The gene calls are TRBV7-8 and TRBJ2-3, with 8 nucleotides matching TRBD2. V dropped 10 bases and J dropped 2; count of bases not matched to a gene: 11. Germline CDR1 SGHVS, CDR2 FQNEAQ. There are 15 residues in the CDR3. The CDR3 DNA follows: TGTGCCATCGCCCGGGGGGGAGGATTCACAGATACGCAGTATTTT. Its translation: CAIARGGGFTDTQYF.

The J gene is TRBJ1-4, the V gene TRBV19; 12 bases agree with TRBD1. Germline V gene data show CDR1 as LNHDA and CDR2 as SQIVND (reference sequence). This CDR3 spans 14 amino acids. The V segment lost 6 bases and the J segment 8 bases; nucleotides outside the gene matches: 4. CDR3 amino acids: CASRSGTGGEKLFF. CDR3 nucleotides: TGTGCCAGTAGATCCGGGACAGGGGGCGAAAAACTGTTTTTT. Combining the CDR3 with reference TRBV19 and TRBJ1-4 gives the whole variable domain DGGITQSPKYLFRKEGQNVTLSCEQNLNHDAMYWYRQDPGQGLRLIYYSQIVNDFQKGDIAEGYSVSREKKESFPLTVTSAQKNPTAFYLCASRSGTGGEKLFFGSGTQLSVL.

The chain carries TRBV4-1 and TRBJ2-7; D possibly uses TRBD1 or TRBD2 (6 bases each). The V gene's germline CDR1 is MGHRA and CDR2 YSYEKL. The CDR3 loop spans 15 amino acids. Trimming removed 0 bases from V and 2 bases from J, with 11 bases in between. CDR3 in DNA: TGCGCCAGCAGCCAAGAGGGGGGCAGACCCTACGAGCAGTACTTC. Encoded protein: CASSQEGGRPYEQYF.

This clonotype has only a few counts. The chain joins TRBV4-2 to TRBJ2-2; either TRBD1 or TRBD2 may fit D (7 bases each). The CDR3 has 17 residues. Trimming pared 3 bases from V and 0 bases from J, leaving 14 bases between. Germline V gene sequence: CDR1 LGHNA, CDR2 YNFKEQ. As DNA, the CDR3 is TGTGCCAGCAGCCACCCAGGGGGGGGGGCGAACACCGGGGAGCTGTTTTTT. It encodes CASSHPGGGANTGELFF.